The rows below give T cell receptor beta chains drawn from one sample of a study of CXCR3-negative and CXCR3-positive naive CD8 T cells. TCRdb reanalyzed the 5' RACE reads and collapses them to one entry per CDR3 protein, without DNA. The listing records 130,000 to 150,000 distinct CDR3 sequences. Sequencing input: naive CXCR3+ CD8+ T cells from blood. All receptors come from a human donor in good health. Some clones in this sample may be carry-over from other donors' samples. The CDR3 runs from the conserved cysteine through the conserved F or W.

J gene,V gene,CDR3 protein
TRBJ2-3,TRBV28,CASSFWGLSTDTQYF
TRBJ2-1,TRBV12-3/TRBV12-4,CASQERGGFREQFF
TRBJ1-4,TRBV9,CASSPGTVPKEKLFF
TRBJ2-1,TRBV5-1,CASSYLSGDSYNEQFF
TRBJ1-2,TRBV6-2/TRBV6-3,CASSYGTNYGYTF
TRBJ2-7,TRBV7-9,CASSLIGQAYEQYF
TRBJ2-2,TRBV7-9,CASSRTGIAGELFF
TRBJ2-7,TRBV4-2,CASSRGTKSYEQYF
TRBJ2-5,TRBV7-9,CASSPTGTYGETQYF
TRBJ2-3,TRBV29-1,CSVEGGTSTDTQYF
TRBJ2-3,TRBV5-6,CASSTGLAPDTQYF
TRBJ2-2,TRBV12-3/TRBV12-4,CASSFAITGELFF
TRBJ2-1,TRBV25-1,CASSRDGISYNEQFF
TRBJ1-2,TRBV6-2/TRBV6-3,CASSYPDSIYGYTF
TRBJ2-5,TRBV19,CASSGGYQETQYF